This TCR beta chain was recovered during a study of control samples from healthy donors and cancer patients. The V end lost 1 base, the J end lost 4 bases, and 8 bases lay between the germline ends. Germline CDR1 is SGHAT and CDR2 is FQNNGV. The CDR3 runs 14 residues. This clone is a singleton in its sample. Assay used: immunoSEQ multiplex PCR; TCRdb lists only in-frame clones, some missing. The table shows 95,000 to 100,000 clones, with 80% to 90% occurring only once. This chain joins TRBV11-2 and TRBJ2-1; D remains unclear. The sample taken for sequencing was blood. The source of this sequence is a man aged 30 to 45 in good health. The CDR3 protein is CASSLAASYNEQFF. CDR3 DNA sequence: TGTGCCAGCAGCTTAGCAGCGAGTTACAATGAGCAGTTCTTC. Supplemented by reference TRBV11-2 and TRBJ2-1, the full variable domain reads EAGVAQSPRYKIIEKRQSVAFWCNPISGHATLYWYQQILGQGPKLLIQFQNNGVVDDSQLPKDRFSAERLKGVDSTLKIQPAKLEDSAVYLCASSLAASYNEQFFGPGTRLTVL.